The 20 T cell receptor beta chains reported below all come from one sample, sequenced in a study of shared clonotypes between healthy human individuals. Only in-frame clones appear in the TCRdb table, and some are missing; sequencing was by immunoSEQ multiplex PCR. The repertoire consists of some 470,000 clones, with 60% to 85% occurring once and the leading ten covering approximately 12%. Sample: PBMCs. These receptor sequences come from a woman aged 40 to 50 in good health. Some clones in this sample may be carry-over from other donors' samples.

This clone was recorded many times. This chain links TRBV19 with TRBJ2-7, with TRBD2 matching 8 bases. The CDR3 is 14 residues long. V lost 2 bases to trimming and J lost 2 bases; unmatched junction nucleotides: 2. CDR1 is LNHDA and CDR2 is SQIVND in the germline V gene (reference sequence). This CDR3 reads CASSIPGLAYEQYF. CDR3 sequence (DNA): TGTGCCAGTAGTATACCGGGACTAGCCTACGAGCAGTACTTC. Full variable domain (outside the CDR3, taken from reference TRBV19 and TRBJ2-7): DGGITQSPKYLFRKEGQNVTLSCEQNLNHDAMYWYRQDPGQGLRLIYYSQIVNDFQKGDIAEGYSVSREKKESFPLTVTSAQKNPTAFYLCASSIPGLAYEQYFGPGTRLTVT.

The genes are TRBV6-6 and TRBJ2-7, with D unresolved. Between the trimmed V and J ends, which lost 4 bases and 2 bases, there was a span of 6 bases. This CDR3 region has 12 residues. CDR1 and CDR2 (germline): MNHNY, SVGAGI (reference sequence). CDR3 bases: TGTGCCAGCAGTTGGGGTACCTACGAGCAGTACTTC. Translated, it gives CASSWGTYEQYF.

The V gene is TRBV18, the J gene TRBJ2-1; 8 bases map to TRBD2. This CDR3 has 15 amino acids. Germline V gene data show CDR1 as KGHSH and CDR2 as LQKENI. The V gene end was trimmed by 3 bases and the J gene end by 5 bases; junction bases not matched to a gene: 6. CDR3 bases: TGTGCCAGCTCACCGGGACTAGGCACCAACAATGAGCAGTTCTTC. This translates into CASSPGLGTNNEQFF.

This rearrangement joins TRBV7-9 to TRBJ1-4; D gene ambiguous. V lost 5 bases, J lost 4 bases, and 2 bases lay in between. Germline V lookup: CDR1 SEHNR, CDR2 FQNEAQ (reference sequence). The CDR3 is 11 residues long. The CDR3 bases are TGTGCCAGCAGCATTAATGAAAAACTGTTTTTT. Translating it yields CASSINEKLFF.

The genes are TRBV11-2 and TRBJ2-3, with 7 bases that match TRBD2. V was pared by 2 bases and J by 0 bases, with 2 bases of the junction left unmatched. The CDR3 has 15 amino acids. Germline V gene data show CDR1 as SGHAT and CDR2 as FQNNGV. CDR3 sequence reads: CASSLTGLSTDTQYF. Written as DNA, the CDR3 is TGTGCCAGCAGCTTAACGGGACTAAGCACAGATACGCAGTATTTT.

This chain links TRBV29-1 with TRBJ2-3; D gene ambiguous. This CDR3 spans 15 amino acids. The V end was cut by 3 bases, the J end by 0 bases, with 13 bases between. CDR1 and CDR2 (germline): SQVTM, ANQGSEA. The CDR3 DNA reads as TGCAGCGTTGAGTGGAGACCATCTAGCACAGATACGCAGTATTTT. It is translated as CSVEWRPSSTDTQYF.

About this clone itself: This CDR3 is also generated by other DNA sequences in the sample. The chain joins TRBV2 to TRBJ1-1; D remains unclear. The CDR3 runs 14 residues. The germline gives CDR1 SNHLY, CDR2 FYNNEI. Trimming pared 3 bases from V and 4 bases from J, leaving 12 bases between. CDR3 in amino acids: CASSEGIRGTEAFF. In DNA, the CDR3 is TGTGCCAGCAGTGAGGGTATTCGGGGCACTGAAGCTTTCTTT.

In its sample, this clone was seen a few times. The rearrangement uses TRBV27 and TRBJ2-7; TRBD1 matches at 10 bases. The CDR3 consists of 15 residues. V lost 5 bases and J lost 3; bases outside the gene matches: 7. Looked up from germline, CDR1 is MNHEY and CDR2 is SMNVEV (reference sequence). The CDR3 coding sequence is TGTGCCAGCAGTCGCTACGGGACAGGGGTCTACGAGCAGTACTTC. It yields the protein CASSRYGTGVYEQYF.

This clone was seen ten or more times. This CDR3 is also generated by other DNA sequences in the sample. CDR3 in DNA: TGTGCCAGCACGAACAGGGAGAACACTGAAGCTTTCTTT. Protein sequence: CASTNRENTEAFF. This chain connects TRBV5-5 to TRBJ1-1; perhaps TRBD1 as D (6 bases). Trimming shortened V by 6 bases and J by 1 base, and 10 bases separated the two germline ends. The CDR3 sequence is 13 residues long. The germline V gene encodes CDR1 SGHKS and CDR2 YYEKEE (reference sequence).

V gene TRBV10-3 combines with J gene TRBJ1-1; the match to TRBD1 covers 7 bases. The CDR3 extends over 14 amino acids. With V trimmed by 6 bases and J by 2 bases, 6 bases remained unmatched. Germline lookup yields CDR1 ENHRY and CDR2 SYGVKD. CDR3 loop: CAIRQGTANTEAFF. CDR3 coding DNA: TGTGCCATCAGGCAAGGGACAGCCAACACTGAAGCTTTCTTT.

The chain employs TRBV19 and TRBJ1-2; D perhaps matches TRBD1 (5 bases). V lost 3 bases to trimming and J lost 6 bases, with 20 bases between them. The CDR3 runs to 16 residues. The germline V gene encodes CDR1 LNHDA and CDR2 SQIVND (reference sequence). This chain's CDR3 is CASSIETGAPINGYTF. DNA for the CDR3: TGTGCCAGTAGTATCGAAACCGGGGCGCCGATAAATGGCTACACCTTC. Complete variable domain (other parts from reference TRBV19 and TRBJ1-2): DGGITQSPKYLFRKEGQNVTLSCEQNLNHDAMYWYRQDPGQGLRLIYYSQIVNDFQKGDIAEGYSVSREKKESFPLTVTSAQKNPTAFYLCASSIETGAPINGYTFGSGTRLTVV.

Ten or more counts support this clone. The chain is built from TRBV5-1 and TRBJ2-2; TRBD1 aligns across 10 bases. Germline V gives CDR1 SGHRS, CDR2 YFSETQ. This CDR3 spans 16 amino acids. J gave up 6 bases and V 4 bases, and 9 bases lay outside the gene matches. The CDR3 protein is CASSVRTGGSAGELFF. CDR3 coding DNA: TGCGCCAGCAGCGTCCGGACAGGGGGGTCGGCCGGGGAGCTGTTTTTT.

V is TRBV14 and J is TRBJ2-5; D is possibly TRBD2 (5 bases). The CDR3 runs to 14 residues. V gave up 1 base and J gave up 7 bases, with 13 bases separating them. CDR1 SGHDN and CDR2 FVKESK come from the germline V gene. CDR3: CASSQAGVGGTQYF. DNA of the CDR3: TGTGCCAGCAGCCAAGCCGGGGTCGGAGGGACCCAGTACTTC. The full variable domain, rest sourced from reference TRBV14 and TRBJ2-5, is EAGVTQFPSHSVIEKGQTVTLRCDPISGHDNLYWYRRVMGKEIKFLLHFVKESKQDESGMPNNRFLAERTGGTYSTLKVQPAELEDSGVYFCASSQAGVGGTQYFGPGTRLLVL.

This clone has a count of ten or more. This sample includes further DNA sequences coding for the same CDR3. V is TRBV30 and J is TRBJ2-5, with 9 bases identical to TRBD2. With V trimmed by 3 bases and J by 5 bases, 4 bases remained unmatched. Germline V gene sequence: CDR1 GTSNPN, CDR2 SVGIG (reference sequence). This CDR3 contains 13 residues. The CDR3 is CAWSTGTSETQYF. The CDR3 nucleotides are TGTGCCTGGAGCACCGGGACTAGCGAGACCCAGTACTTC.

The V gene is TRBV7-9, the J gene TRBJ2-1; D is unclear. Germline CDR1 SEHNR, CDR2 FQNEAQ (reference sequence). V was pared by 5 bases and J by 10 bases, with 9 bases between. The CDR3 totals 11 residues. CDR3 coding DNA: TGTGCCAGCAGCCCACTGGACGAGCAGTTCTTC. This codes for CASSPLDEQFF.

This clone occurred many times. The chain links TRBV4-3 to TRBJ1-4; D remains unclear. CDR3 length equals 13 residues. Looked up from germline, CDR1 is LGHNA and CDR2 is YSLEER. V was cut by 0 bases and J by 12 bases, with 11 bases left in between. CDR3 in DNA: TGCGCCAGCAGCCAAGATTCCACCGGAGAACTGTTTTTT. It codes for CASSQDSTGELFF.

The chain joins TRBV18 to TRBJ1-1; 9 nucleotides line up with TRBD1. The germline gives CDR1 KGHSH, CDR2 LQKENI. Germline trimming cut 2 bases from V and 0 bases from J; bases unmatched to any gene: 4. This CDR3 has 16 amino acids. Written as DNA, the CDR3 is TGTGCCAGCTCACCAGGGGGGGACAGGGTGAACACTGAAGCTTTCTTT. It is translated as CASSPGGDRVNTEAFF.

This rearrangement joins TRBV5-6 to TRBJ1-3; 8 bases match TRBD1. The ends lost 4 bases at V and 2 bases at J; junction bases unmatched: 2. The CDR3 is 14 residues long. The germline V gene has CDR1 SGHDT and CDR2 YYEEEE. This CDR3 reads CASSGRGPGNTIYF. In nucleotides, the CDR3 is TGTGCCAGCAGCGGCAGGGGGCCTGGAAACACCATATATTTT.

The genes are TRBV5-1 and TRBJ1-2, with TRBD1 as a possible D gene (6 bases). The CDR3 length is 14 residues. Trimming removed 4 bases from V and 7 bases from J, with 17 bases in between. CDR1 is SGHRS, CDR2 YFSETQ, per germline. The CDR3 DNA is TGCGCCAGCAGCAATCCTCCAGGGGTGGCTGGCTACACCTTC. Amino acid sequence: CASSNPPGVAGYTF.

CDR3 in amino acids: CASSFQTSSSYNEQFF. For the CDR3, the DNA is TGTGCCAGCAGCTTTCAAACTAGCAGCTCCTACAATGAGCAGTTCTTC. This chain uses TRBV7-9 with TRBJ2-1; D is possibly TRBD2 (6 bases). Germline V gene data show CDR1 as SEHNR and CDR2 as FQNEAQ (reference sequence). With 3 bases removed from V and 0 bases from J, the gap between germline ends came to 12 bases. The CDR3 is 16 amino acids.